A single sample gave rise to the 16 T cell receptor beta chains below, sequenced in a study of shared clonotypes between healthy human individuals. TCRdb's table, derived via immunoSEQ multiplex PCR, lists solely in-frame clones and lacks some. The sample includes around 700,000 clones, more than 70% of them seen just once. The sample consisted of memory CD4+ T cells sorted from blood. Described subset: CD45RA-negative fraction. All receptors come from a woman in her twenties or thirties in good health.

The chain uses TRBV10-2 and TRBJ2-2, with 9 bases lining up with TRBD2. The germline V gene has CDR1 WSHSY and CDR2 SAAADI. V was clipped by 7 bases and J by 4 bases; unmatched bases: 4. The CDR3 runs to 14 residues. The CDR3 here is CASNKREATGELFF. CDR3 coding DNA: TGCGCCAGCAATAAGCGGGAGGCCACCGGGGAGCTGTTTTTT.

The rearrangement uses TRBV7-9 and TRBJ1-3; D not resolved. V was shortened by 1 base and J by 6 bases, with 10 bases between the two germline ends. The V gene's germline CDR1 is SEHNR and CDR2 FQNEAQ (reference sequence). The CDR3 is made up of 14 amino acids. The CDR3 DNA sequence: TGTGCCAGCAGCTTAGTTCCCCCGGAAAACACCATATATTTT. Protein: CASSLVPPENTIYF.

This clone was counted only a few times. V is TRBV28 and J is TRBJ1-2; 12 nucleotides match TRBD1. The CDR3 extends over 14 amino acids. V trimming: 5 bases; J trimming: 8 bases; junction bases outside the gene matches: 6. Germline V lookup: CDR1 MDHEN, CDR2 SYDVKM. CDR3 sequence (DNA): TGTGCCAGCAGTCCCGGGACAGGGGGCTTAGGCTACACCTTC. Its translation is CASSPGTGGLGYTF.

The V gene is TRBV29-1, the J gene TRBJ1-5; the D gene is possibly TRBD1 (6 bases). Trimming pared 6 bases from V and 3 bases from J, leaving 12 bases between. CDR1 and CDR2 from the germline V gene are SQVTM and ANQGSEA. This CDR3 has 13 amino acids. In nucleotides, the CDR3 is TGCAGCGTCGGTACAGGGATCAATCAGCCCCAGCATTTT. It translates to CSVGTGINQPQHF.

This clone was observed a handful of times. This chain joins TRBV29-1 and TRBJ1-1; D unresolved. This CDR3 is built from 13 residues. The germline V and J ends were trimmed by 6 bases and 5 bases, with 16 bases remaining between them. CDR1 SQVTM and CDR2 ANQGSEA come from the germline V gene. The CDR3 DNA sequence: TGCAGCGTCAAAGAGACTGTGGGGACTGAAGCTTTCTTT. Protein: CSVKETVGTEAFF.

This clone showed up just a few times. V usage is TRBV10-2 and J usage is TRBJ1-1, with a weak D call TRBD1 (5 bases). This CDR3 is built from 13 residues. Germline lookup yields CDR1 WSHSY and CDR2 SAAADI. V lost 7 bases and J lost 4, with 13 bases in between. The CDR3 DNA is TGCGCCAGCATGGGCAATGGGGGCACTGAAGCTTTCTTT. Encoded protein: CASMGNGGTEAFF.

This clone was seen many times. V and J are TRBV29-1 and TRBJ2-2; D uncertain. Trimming took off 4 bases at V and 3 bases at J, with 12 bases between the two ends. Per the germline V gene, CDR1 is SQVTM and CDR2 is ANQGSEA. The CDR3 sequence is 14 residues long. The CDR3 is CSVAESGDTGELFF. The CDR3 bases are TGCAGCGTTGCCGAATCTGGGGACACCGGGGAGCTGTTTTTT.

Comments on this clone: This may come from a read error, since a much larger clone is one base off. The same CDR3 arises from other DNA sequences in this sample as well. This chain uses TRBV5-1 with TRBJ2-1; no clear D. The CDR3 is 15 amino acids. Germline assignment: CDR1 SGHRS and CDR2 YFSETQ. V lost 2 bases, J lost 0 bases, and 9 bases lay in between. The CDR3 coding sequence is TGCGCCAGCAGCTTTTCGGTCAGCTCCTACAATGAGCAGTTCTTC. Its protein is CASSFSVSSYNEQFF.

V usage is TRBV10-2 and J usage is TRBJ2-5, with 10 bases that match TRBD1. The V and J ends lost 0 bases and 4 bases, in that order; junction bases with no gene match: 8. In germline, CDR1 is WSHSY, CDR2 SAAADI. CDR3 length: 17 amino acids. Here the CDR3 reads CASSESRGTGVIETQYF. The CDR3 nucleotides are TGCGCCAGCAGTGAGTCGCGGGGGACAGGGGTTATAGAGACCCAGTACTTC.

The V call is TRBV12-5, the J call TRBJ1-2; D unresolved. The CDR3 extends over 11 amino acids. With 4 bases removed from V and 0 bases from J, the gap between germline ends came to 0 bases. Germline CDR1 reads LGHNT; CDR2 reads FRNRAP. The CDR3 sequence is CASGSNYGYTF. The CDR3 bases are TGTGCTAGTGGTTCTAACTATGGCTACACCTTC. Together with reference TRBV12-5 and TRBJ1-2, the CDR3 gives the full variable domain: DARVTQTPRHKVTEMGQEVTMRCQPILGHNTVFWYRQTMMQGLELLAYFRNRAPLDDSGMPKDRFSAEMPDATLATLKIQPSEPRDSAVYFCASGSNYGYTFGSGTRLTVV.

This clone occurred once. This rearrangement joins TRBV6-6 to TRBJ1-2, with TRBD1 matching 8 bases. Trimming cost V 6 bases and J 6 bases; bases outside gene matches: 12. The CDR3 consists of 15 residues. CDR1 is MNHNY and CDR2 is SVGAGI in the germline V gene (reference sequence). In DNA form, the CDR3 reads TGTGCCAGCAGCCCGCGCCTAAGGACAGGGAATGGCTACACCTTC. This sequence encodes CASSPRLRTGNGYTF.

This clone was counted a few times. This chain uses TRBV4-1 with TRBJ1-2; D not certain. From germline, CDR1 is MGHRA and CDR2 YSYEKL. The V and J ends lost 4 bases and 4 bases respectively, with 13 bases between them. This CDR3 has 14 amino acids. The CDR3 bases are TGCGCCAGCAGCCTAGGATCGGGCGGCTATGGCTACACCTTC. Translated, it gives CASSLGSGGYGYTF.

This rearrangement joins TRBV11-2 to TRBJ2-5; unclear D gene. V gave up 5 bases and J gave up 5 bases, with 6 bases separating them. In germline, CDR1 is SGHAT, CDR2 FQNNGV. The CDR3 contains 11 residues. For the CDR3, the DNA is TGTGCCAGCAGCGCTAGTGAGACCCAGTACTTC. It translates to CASSASETQYF.

This clone was observed a few times. The V gene is TRBV29-1, the J gene TRBJ2-7; TRBD1 agrees at 12 bases. CDR1 is SQVTM, CDR2 ANQGSEA, per germline. This CDR3 spans 14 amino acids. The junction had 7 bases not matched to a gene; V was cut back by 6 bases and J by 4 bases. The CDR3: CSVGKGQGAYEQYF. CDR3 DNA sequence: TGCAGCGTCGGTAAGGGACAGGGGGCGTACGAGCAGTACTTC.

J is TRBJ2-7 and V is TRBV28, with D possibly called TRBD1 or TRBD2 (5 bases each). Looked up from germline, CDR1 is MDHEN and CDR2 is SYDVKM. The CDR3 length is 17 residues. Between the trimmed V and J ends, which lost 5 bases and 0 bases, there was a span of 20 bases. CDR3 loop: CASSDPTGAAISYEQYF. The CDR3 DNA follows: TGTGCCAGCAGTGACCCCACCGGGGCGGCTATCTCCTACGAGCAGTACTTC.

The V and J genes are TRBV4-1 and TRBJ2-5, with 7 positions matching TRBD2. The J call is in doubt because the DNA end fits TRBJ2-7 better. Per the germline V gene, CDR1 is MGHRA and CDR2 is YSYEKL. The CDR3 totals 15 residues. The CDR3 protein is CASSQGFQRDYEQYF. DNA of the CDR3: TGCGCCAGCAGCCAAGGTTTCCAGCGGGACTACGAGCAGTACTTC.